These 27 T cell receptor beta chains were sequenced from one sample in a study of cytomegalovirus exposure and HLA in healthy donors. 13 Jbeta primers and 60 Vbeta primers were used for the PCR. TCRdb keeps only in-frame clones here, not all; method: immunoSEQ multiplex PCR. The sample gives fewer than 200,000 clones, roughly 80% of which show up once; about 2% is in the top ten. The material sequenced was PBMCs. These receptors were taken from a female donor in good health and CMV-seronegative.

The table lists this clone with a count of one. DNA of the CDR3: TGTGCCAGCACCTACAGGAGCTCCTATAATTCACCCCTCCACTTT. Translation: CASTYRSSYNSPLHF. The rearrangement links TRBV9 to TRBJ1-6, with a weak D call TRBD1 (5 bases). The V end was cut by 6 bases, the J end by 0 bases, with 10 bases between. The germline gives CDR1 SGDLS, CDR2 YYNGEE. This CDR3 region has 15 residues.

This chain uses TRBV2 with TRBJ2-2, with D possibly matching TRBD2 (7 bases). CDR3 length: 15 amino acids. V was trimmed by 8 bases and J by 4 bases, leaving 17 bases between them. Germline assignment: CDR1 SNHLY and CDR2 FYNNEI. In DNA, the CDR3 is TGTGCCAGCTTCGTAGGGGGGGCAGGCACCGGGGAGCTGTTTTTT. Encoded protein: CASFVGGAGTGELFF.

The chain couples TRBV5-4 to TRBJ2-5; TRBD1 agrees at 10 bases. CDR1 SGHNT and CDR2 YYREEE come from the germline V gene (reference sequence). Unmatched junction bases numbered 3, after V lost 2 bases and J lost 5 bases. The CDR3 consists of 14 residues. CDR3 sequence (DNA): TGTGCCAGCAGCTTATCGGACAGGGGGGAGACCCAGTACTTC. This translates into CASSLSDRGETQYF. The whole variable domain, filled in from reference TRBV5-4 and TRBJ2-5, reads ETGVTQSPTHLIKTRGQQVTLRCSSQSGHNTVSWYQQALGQGPQFIFQYYREEENGRGNFPPRFSGLQFPNYSSELNVNALELDDSALYLCASSLSDRGETQYFGPGTRLLVL.

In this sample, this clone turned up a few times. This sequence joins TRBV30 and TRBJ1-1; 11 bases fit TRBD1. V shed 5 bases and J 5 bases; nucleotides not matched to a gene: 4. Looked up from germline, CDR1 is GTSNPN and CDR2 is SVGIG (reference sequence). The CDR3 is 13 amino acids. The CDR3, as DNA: TGTGCCTGGGGACAGGGGGCGTCGACTGAAGCTTTCTTT. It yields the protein CAWGQGASTEAFF.

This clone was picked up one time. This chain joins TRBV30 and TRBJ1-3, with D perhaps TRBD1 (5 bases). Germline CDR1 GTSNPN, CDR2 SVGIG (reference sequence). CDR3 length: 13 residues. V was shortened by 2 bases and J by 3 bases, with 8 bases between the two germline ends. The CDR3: CAWSPGIGNTIYF. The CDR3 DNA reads TGTGCCTGGAGTCCAGGGATTGGAAACACCATATATTTT.

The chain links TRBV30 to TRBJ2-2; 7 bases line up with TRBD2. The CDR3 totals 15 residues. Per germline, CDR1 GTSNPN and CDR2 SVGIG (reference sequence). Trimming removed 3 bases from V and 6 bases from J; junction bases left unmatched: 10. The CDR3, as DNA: TGTGCCTGGAGCCGAGGACTAGTTGTTCCCGGGGAGCTGTTTTTT. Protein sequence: CAWSRGLVVPGELFF.

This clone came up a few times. CDR3 nucleotide sequence: TGTGCCATCAGTGGACAGCAGGGAGGGAACCAGCCCCAGCATTTT. Its translation is CAISGQQGGNQPQHF. The V call is TRBV10-3, the J call TRBJ1-5; D possibly corresponds to TRBD1 (5 bases). This CDR3 region has 15 residues. Germline V gives CDR1 ENHRY, CDR2 SYGVKD. V shed 4 bases and J shed 7 bases, with 17 bases lying between them.

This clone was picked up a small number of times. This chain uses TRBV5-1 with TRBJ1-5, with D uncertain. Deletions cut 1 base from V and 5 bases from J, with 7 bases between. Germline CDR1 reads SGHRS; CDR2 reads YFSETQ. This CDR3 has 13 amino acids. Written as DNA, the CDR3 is TGCGCCAGCAGCTTGACAGCCGATCAGCCCCAGCATTTT. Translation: CASSLTADQPQHF.

CDR3 DNA: TGTGCCAGCAGCTTAGCAGGGGGCAACGAAAAACTGTTTTTT. It codes for CASSLAGGNEKLFF. J is TRBJ1-4 and V is TRBV7-6, with 7 bases matching TRBD1. The CDR3 consists of 14 residues. CDR1 SGHVS and CDR2 FNYEAQ come from the germline V gene. With 0 bases clipped from V and 8 bases from J, the junction kept 3 bases outside the gene matches.

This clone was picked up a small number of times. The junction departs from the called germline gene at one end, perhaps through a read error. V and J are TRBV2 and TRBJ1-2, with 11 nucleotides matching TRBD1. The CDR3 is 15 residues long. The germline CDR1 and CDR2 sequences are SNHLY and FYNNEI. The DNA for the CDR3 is TGTGCCAGCACTGAAGGGACAGGGGGGGGCTATGGCTACACCTTC. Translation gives CASTEGTGGGYGYTF.

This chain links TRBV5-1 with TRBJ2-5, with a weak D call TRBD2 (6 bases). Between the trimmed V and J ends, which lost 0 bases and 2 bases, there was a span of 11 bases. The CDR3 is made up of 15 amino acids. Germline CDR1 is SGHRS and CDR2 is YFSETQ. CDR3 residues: CASSLAGSAQETQYF. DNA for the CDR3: TGCGCCAGCAGCTTGGCCGGGAGCGCTCAAGAGACCCAGTACTTC.

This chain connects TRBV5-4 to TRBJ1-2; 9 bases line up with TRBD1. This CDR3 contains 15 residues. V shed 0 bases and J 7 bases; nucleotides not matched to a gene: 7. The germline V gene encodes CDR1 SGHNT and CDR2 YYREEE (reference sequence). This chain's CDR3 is CASSLVGDRAGGYTF. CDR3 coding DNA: TGTGCCAGCAGCTTGGTGGGGGACAGGGCTGGTGGCTACACCTTC.

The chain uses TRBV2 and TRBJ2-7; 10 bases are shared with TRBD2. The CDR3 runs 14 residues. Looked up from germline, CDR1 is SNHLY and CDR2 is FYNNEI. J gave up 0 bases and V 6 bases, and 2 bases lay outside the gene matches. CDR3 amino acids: CASRSSGSSYEQYF. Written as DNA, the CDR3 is TGTGCCAGCAGGTCTAGCGGGAGCTCCTACGAGCAGTACTTC.

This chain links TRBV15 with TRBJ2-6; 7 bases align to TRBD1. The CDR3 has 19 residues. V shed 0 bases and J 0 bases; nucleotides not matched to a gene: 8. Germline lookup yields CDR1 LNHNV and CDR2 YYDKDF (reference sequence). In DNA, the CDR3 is TGTGCCACCAGCAGAGACCCGACAGGGCCGAGCTCTGGGGCCAACGTCCTGACTTTC. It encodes CATSRDPTGPSSGANVLTF. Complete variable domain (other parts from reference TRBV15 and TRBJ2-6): DAMVIQNPRYQVTQFGKPVTLSCSQTLNHNVMYWYQQKSSQAPKLLFHYYDKDFNNEADTPDNFQSRRPNTSFCFLDIRSPGLGDTAMYLCATSRDPTGPSSGANVLTFGAGSRLTVL.

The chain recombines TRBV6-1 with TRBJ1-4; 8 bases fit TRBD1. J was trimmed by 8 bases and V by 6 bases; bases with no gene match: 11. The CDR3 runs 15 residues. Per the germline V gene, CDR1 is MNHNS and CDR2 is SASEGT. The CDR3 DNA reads TGTGCCAGCAGGCAGGGGGCGCGGGGGCGGGAAAAACTGTTTTTT. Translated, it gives CASRQGARGREKLFF.

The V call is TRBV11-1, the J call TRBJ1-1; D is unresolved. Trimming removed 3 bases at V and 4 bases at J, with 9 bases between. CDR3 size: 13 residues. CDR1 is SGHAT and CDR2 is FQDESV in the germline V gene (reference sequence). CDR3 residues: CASSLTGGTEAFF. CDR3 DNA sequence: TGTGCCAGCAGCTTGACCGGAGGCACTGAAGCTTTCTTT.

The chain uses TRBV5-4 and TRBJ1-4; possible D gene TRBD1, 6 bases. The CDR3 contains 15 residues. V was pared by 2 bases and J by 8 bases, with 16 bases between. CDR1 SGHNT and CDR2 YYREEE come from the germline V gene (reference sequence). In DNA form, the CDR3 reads TGTGCCAGCAGCTTCCGAGGGGGTTCTGGAGAAAAACTGTTTTTT. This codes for CASSFRGGSGEKLFF.

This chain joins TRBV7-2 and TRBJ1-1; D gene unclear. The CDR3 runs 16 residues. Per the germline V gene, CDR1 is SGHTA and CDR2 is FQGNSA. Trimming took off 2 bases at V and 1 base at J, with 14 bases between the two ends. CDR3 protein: CASSLRRERPNTEAFF. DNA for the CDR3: TGTGCCAGCAGCTTAAGGAGGGAGAGGCCGAACACTGAAGCTTTCTTT.

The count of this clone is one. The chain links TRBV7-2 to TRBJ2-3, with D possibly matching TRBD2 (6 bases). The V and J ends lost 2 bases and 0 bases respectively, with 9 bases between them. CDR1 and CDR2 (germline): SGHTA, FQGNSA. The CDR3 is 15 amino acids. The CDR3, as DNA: TGTGCCAGCAGCTTACGCGGGACTAGCACAGATACGCAGTATTTT. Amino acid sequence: CASSLRGTSTDTQYF.

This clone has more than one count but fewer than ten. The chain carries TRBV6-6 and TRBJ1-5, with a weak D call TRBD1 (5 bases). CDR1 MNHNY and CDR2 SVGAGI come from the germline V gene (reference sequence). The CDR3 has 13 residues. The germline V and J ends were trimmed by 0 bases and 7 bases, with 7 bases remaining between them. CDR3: CASSYSEGQPQHF. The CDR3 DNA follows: TGTGCCAGCAGTTACTCGGAGGGGCAGCCCCAGCATTTT.

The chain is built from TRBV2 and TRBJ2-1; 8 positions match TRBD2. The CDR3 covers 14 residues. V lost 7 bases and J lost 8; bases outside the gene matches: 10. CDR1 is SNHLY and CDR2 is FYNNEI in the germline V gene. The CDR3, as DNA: TGTGCCAGCAAGAGCGGGAGTGCTACGTATGAGCAGTTCTTC. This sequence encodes CASKSGSATYEQFF. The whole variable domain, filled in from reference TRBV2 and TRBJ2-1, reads EPEVTQTPSHQVTQMGQEVILRCVPISNHLYFYWYRQILGQKVEFLVSFYNNEISEKSEIFDDQFSVERPDGSNFTLKIRSTKLEDSAMYFCASKSGSATYEQFFGPGTRLTVL.

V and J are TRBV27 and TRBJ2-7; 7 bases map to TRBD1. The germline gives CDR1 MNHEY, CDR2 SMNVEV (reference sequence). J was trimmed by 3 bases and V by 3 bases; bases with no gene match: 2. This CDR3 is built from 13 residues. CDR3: CASSFQGVYEQYF. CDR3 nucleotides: TGTGCCAGCAGTTTCCAGGGGGTCTACGAGCAGTACTTC.

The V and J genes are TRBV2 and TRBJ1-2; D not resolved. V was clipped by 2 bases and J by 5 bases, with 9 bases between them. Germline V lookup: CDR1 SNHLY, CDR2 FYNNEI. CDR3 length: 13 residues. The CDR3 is CASSELREYGYTF. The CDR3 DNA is TGTGCCAGCAGTGAATTGAGGGAATATGGCTACACCTTC. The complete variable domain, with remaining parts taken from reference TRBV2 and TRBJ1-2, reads EPEVTQTPSHQVTQMGQEVILRCVPISNHLYFYWYRQILGQKVEFLVSFYNNEISEKSEIFDDQFSVERPDGSNFTLKIRSTKLEDSAMYFCASSELREYGYTFGSGTRLTVV.

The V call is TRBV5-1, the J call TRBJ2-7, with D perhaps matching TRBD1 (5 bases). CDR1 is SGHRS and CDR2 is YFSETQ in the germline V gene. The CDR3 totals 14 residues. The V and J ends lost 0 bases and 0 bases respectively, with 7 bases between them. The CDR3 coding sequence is TGCGCCAGCAGCTTGGACAGGTACTCCTACGAGCAGTACTTC. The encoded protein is CASSLDRYSYEQYF.

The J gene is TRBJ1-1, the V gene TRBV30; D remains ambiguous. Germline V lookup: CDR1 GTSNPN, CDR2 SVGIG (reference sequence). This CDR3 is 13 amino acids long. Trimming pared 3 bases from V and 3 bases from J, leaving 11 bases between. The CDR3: CAWSRYVDTEAFF. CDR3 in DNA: TGTGCCTGGAGCAGGTATGTAGACACTGAAGCTTTCTTT.

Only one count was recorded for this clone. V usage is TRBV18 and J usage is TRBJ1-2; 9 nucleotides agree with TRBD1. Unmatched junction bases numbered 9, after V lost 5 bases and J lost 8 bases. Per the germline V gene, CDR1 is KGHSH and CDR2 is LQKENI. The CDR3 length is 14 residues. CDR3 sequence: CASSWQRTGVGYTF. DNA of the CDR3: TGTGCCAGCTCATGGCAGCGGACAGGGGTCGGCTACACCTTC.

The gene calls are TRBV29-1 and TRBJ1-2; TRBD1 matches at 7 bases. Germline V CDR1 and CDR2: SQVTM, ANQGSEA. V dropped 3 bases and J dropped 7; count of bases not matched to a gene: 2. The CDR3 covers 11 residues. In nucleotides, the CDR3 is TGCAGCGTTGAGACAGGGTCTGGCTACACCTTC. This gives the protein CSVETGSGYTF.